This TCR beta chain was sequenced in a study of blood T cell repertoires in COVID-19. The assay was immunoSEQ multiplex PCR, and TCRdb's table has in-frame clones only and misses some. The sample shows about 460,000 clones, about 88% of them seen only once. Germline values: CDR1 SGHRS, CDR2 YFSETQ. V trimming: 3 bases; J trimming: 3 bases; junction bases outside the gene matches: 10. The CDR3 loop spans 17 amino acids. The V gene is TRBV5-1, the J gene TRBJ2-4; 9 nucleotides line up with TRBD1. Specimen: PBMCs or T cells enriched from blood (not recorded which). The clonotype was recovered from a woman aged 55-69 years who had recovered from COVID-19. The CDR3 spells CASSWTTGGAIKNIQYF. The CDR3, as DNA: TGCGCCAGCAGCTGGACAACAGGGGGCGCTATCAAAAACATTCAGTACTTC.